What follows are 3 T cell receptor beta chains derived from one specimen sequenced in a study of CD8 T cells in ankylosing spondylitis. TCRdb re-derived calls from the 5' RACE reads in MiXCR, one entry per CDR3 protein. The sample includes just under 550,000 distinct CDR3 sequences, about 13% of them seen just once. Study-wide results and limits: Seemingly distinctive of ankylosing spondylitis blood was a TCR beta motif formed by eight highly homologous variants.

The antigens these receptors bind are not known. The sample comprised blood, either unsorted or a sorted T cell fraction (not recorded which). These receptors were collected from a male donor with ankylosing spondylitis.

This chain links TRBV18 with TRBJ2-3; 8 bases agree with TRBD2. Germline V gene data show CDR1 as KGHSH and CDR2 as LQKENI. The J segment lost 6 bases and the V segment lost 3 bases, leaving 11 bases of the junction unmatched. The CDR3 contains 16 residues. The CDR3 is CASSPMSGLASDTQYF. CDR3 sequence (DNA): TGTGCCAGCTCACCCATGTCCGGACTAGCATCTGATACGCAGTATTTT. The entire variable domain, with the rest obtained from reference TRBV18 and TRBJ2-3, is as follows: NAGVMQNPRHLVRRRGQEARLRCSPMKGHSHVYWYRQLPEEGLKFMVYLQKENIIDESGMPKERFSAEFPKEGPSILRIQQVVRGDSAAYFCASSPMSGLASDTQYFGPGTRLTVL.

The gene calls are TRBV29-1 and TRBJ2-1, with D hard to call. The CDR3 sequence is 13 residues long. CDR1 and CDR2 from the germline V gene are SQVTM and ANQGSEA. V was cut by 5 bases and J by 0 bases, with 8 bases left in between. The CDR3: CSVRWSSYNEQFF. In nucleotides, the CDR3 is TGCAGCGTTAGGTGGAGCTCCTACAATGAGCAGTTCTTC.

The table lists this clonotype with a few counts. The chain uses TRBV7-9 and TRBJ2-7; 10 nucleotides agree with TRBD2. Germline V gene sequence: CDR1 SEHNR, CDR2 FQNEAQ (reference sequence). The V and J ends lost 3 bases and 5 bases, in that order; junction bases with no gene match: 7. The CDR3 contains 15 residues. The CDR3 sequence: CASSFIGLAGDEQYF. The CDR3, as DNA: TGTGCCAGCAGCTTTATTGGTCTAGCGGGAGACGAGCAGTACTTC.